This TCR beta chain was captured by sequencing in a study of shared clonotypes between healthy human individuals. Points from the study as a whole: Sharing of clonotypes among donors was expected to vary with sequencing depth.

As concerns this clone: Antigen specificity is unknown.

The CDR3 covers 13 residues. With 3 bases clipped from V and 13 bases from J, the junction kept 7 bases outside the gene matches. CDR1 is SGHNT and CDR2 is YENEEA in the germline V gene. Libraries were prepared by immunoSEQ multiplex PCR; TCRdb keeps only in-frame clonotypes and omits some of them. The profile shows more than 450,000 clones, approximately 79% of them singletons. Sequenced: PBMCs. The chain is built from TRBV11-3 and TRBJ2-4, with 9 bases aligning to TRBD1. This clonotype was sampled from a woman aged 40 to 50 in good health. Some clones in this sample may be carry-over from other donors' samples. The CDR3 region is CASSLGGTGPQYF. Written as DNA, the CDR3 is TGTGCCAGCAGCTTGGGGGGGACAGGGCCACAGTACTTC.